This T cell receptor (beta chain) was recorded in a study of human T cells and chemical hapten exposure. TCRdb analysed the RACE reads with MiXCR anew, one entry per CDR3 protein. The profile covers around 330,000 distinct CDR3 sequences, with over 5% appearing a single time and approximately 8.2% taken by the ten largest. The CDR3 loop spans 13 amino acids. Germline CDR1 MGHDK, CDR2 SYGVNS. J was trimmed by 9 bases and V by 7 bases; bases with no gene match: 5. Time point here: pre-sensitization, week 0. Treatment reported: therapeutic diphenylcyclopropenone sensitization with weekly scalp DPC. This chain uses TRBV25-1 with TRBJ1-6; the match to TRBD1 covers 8 bases. The sequencing used whole blood, collected in connection with sensitization to the hapten diphenylcyclopropenone (DPC). This TCR was recovered from a woman aged 18 to 35 with alopecia areata. Some clones in this sample may be carry-over from other donors' samples. In DNA form, the CDR3 reads TGTGCCAGCACCGGACAGGGTCCTTCACCCCTCCACTTT. Its translation: CASTGQGPSPLHF. Filled out from reference TRBV25-1 and TRBJ1-6, the complete variable domain reads EADIYQTPRYLVIGTGKKITLECSQTMGHDKMYWYQQDPGMELHLIHYSYGVNSTEKGDLSSESTVSRIRTEHFPLTLESARPSHTSQYLCASTGQGPSPLHFGNGTRLTVT.